The sequence of this T cell receptor (beta chain) was determined in a study of T cell responses to AZD1222 COVID-19 vaccine. Second doses at about 4 or about 12 weeks were pooled. Trimming left V 10 bases short and J 0 bases short, with 9 bases between. The germline V gene has CDR1 ENHRY and CDR2 SYGVKD. The CDR3 has 12 amino acids. Notes on the study in general: With dominance at 160-218 and 743-854, vaccine-associated CD4 TCRs spanned spike. No day 14 peak samples; only post-peak repertoires were characterized.

This clone has just one count. Its antigen is still unknown. Data came from immunoSEQ multiplex PCR; TCRdb stores just in-frame clones and leaves some out. Among approximately 61,000 clones listed, 81% were seen once. V usage is TRBV10-3 and J usage is TRBJ2-5; no clear D gene. This sequence was found in an adult who received the AZD1222 COVID-19 vaccine. The sequencing used peripheral blood, collected 28 days after the second AZD1222 dose. The CDR3, as DNA: TGTGCCACCCAAAGAAACCAAGAGACCCAGTACTTC. Translating gives CATQRNQETQYF.